These 12 T cell receptor beta chains came from one sample sequenced in a study of T cells in Graves' hyperthyroidism and ophthalmopathy. Amplification targeted TCR beta CDR3 regions from RNA transcripts. Using the HTBI primer set, a first-round RT-PCR was run on the TCR CDR3. One entry per CDR3 protein, called by TCRdb with MiXCR from the multiplex PCR reads. The sample lists 150,000 to 200,000 distinct CDR3 sequences; 9.4% were seen once. The sequenced sample was blood. These receptors originate from a woman aged 18-29 years with Graves' hyperthyroidism that later progressed to Graves' ophthalmopathy.

This clonotype was detected many times. The chain's CDR3 is CSVEGLPNTEAFF. CDR3 coding DNA: TGCAGCGTCGAGGGACTGCCGAACACTGAAGCTTTCTTT. This rearrangement joins TRBV29-1 to TRBJ1-1, with D possibly matching TRBD1 (5 bases). V was cut by 6 bases and J by 1 base, with 12 bases left in between. CDR1 is SQVTM, CDR2 ANQGSEA, per germline. This CDR3 has 13 residues.

This clonotype was recorded at least ten times. V and J are TRBV7-3 and TRBJ2-5, with D perhaps matching TRBD1 (5 bases). Trimming removed 4 bases at V and 9 bases at J, with 15 bases between. The CDR3 sequence is 13 residues long. Germline assignment: CDR1 SGHTA and CDR2 FQGTGA. CDR3 nucleotide sequence: TGTGCCAGCAGCTACGGCCTCGAAGGGGCCCAGTACTTC. It specifies CASSYGLEGAQYF. The full variable domain, completed using reference TRBV7-3 and TRBJ2-5, is GAGVSQTPSNKVTEKGKYVELRCDPISGHTALYWYRQSLGQGPEFLIYFQGTGAADDSGLPNDRFFAVRPEGSVSTLKIQRTERGDSAVYLCASSYGLEGAQYFGPGTRLLVL.

The chain employs TRBV5-1 and TRBJ2-2; 8 nucleotides agree with TRBD1. The V gene end was trimmed by 4 bases and the J gene end by 6 bases; junction bases not matched to a gene: 11. The CDR3 contains 16 residues. Per the germline V gene, CDR1 is SGHRS and CDR2 is YFSETQ. CDR3 sequence (DNA): TGCGCCAGCAGCGCCGCCGGGACAGGAAGATCCGGGGAGCTGTTTTTT. Its protein product is CASSAAGTGRSGELFF. The whole variable domain, filled in from reference TRBV5-1 and TRBJ2-2, reads KAGVTQTPRYLIKTRGQQVTLSCSPISGHRSVSWYQQTPGQGLQFLFEYFSETQRNKGNFPGRFSGRQFSNSRSEMNVSTLELGDSALYLCASSAAGTGRSGELFFGEGSRLTVL.

The table lists this clonotype with many counts. The V gene is TRBV7-2, the J gene TRBJ1-5; weak D call: TRBD1 (6 bases). The CDR3 consists of 15 residues. Germline-derived CDR1 and CDR2 are SGHTA and FQGNSA. V lost 3 bases, J lost 0 bases, and 9 bases lay in between. CDR3 coding DNA: TGTGCCAGCAGCTTTACGGGACATAGCAATCAGCCCCAGCATTTT. Residues: CASSFTGHSNQPQHF. The full variable domain, its missing parts supplied by reference TRBV7-2 and TRBJ1-5, is GAGVSQSPSNKVTEKGKDVELRCDPISGHTALYWYRQSLGQGLEFLIYFQGNSAPDKSGLPSDRFSAERTGGSVSTLTIQRTQQEDSAVYLCASSFTGHSNQPQHFGDGTRLSIL.

This clonotype was seen at least ten times. The chain has TRBV20-1 and TRBJ2-1, with 9 bases that match TRBD2. The V and J ends lost 6 bases and 1 base, in that order; junction bases with no gene match: 4. Germline CDR1 reads DFQATT; CDR2 reads SNEGSKA (reference sequence). The CDR3 is 14 amino acids. The CDR3 region is CSASSGGSYNEQFF. CDR3 DNA sequence: TGCAGTGCATCAAGCGGGGGGTCCTACAATGAGCAGTTCTTC.

This clonotype was recorded at least ten times. This rearrangement joins TRBV28 to TRBJ2-1, with 9 bases aligning to TRBD1. V shed 4 bases, J shed 3 bases, and the junction held 7 bases outside the gene matches. From germline, CDR1 is MDHEN and CDR2 SYDVKM. This CDR3 has 16 residues. CDR3 residues: CASSSSGTGLYNEQFF. As DNA, the CDR3 is TGTGCCAGCAGTTCGTCCGGGACAGGGCTCTACAATGAGCAGTTCTTC.

This clonotype was recorded many times. The rearrangement uses TRBV6-1 and TRBJ2-3; no clear D. Germline CDR1 MNHNS, CDR2 SASEGT. The CDR3 contains 13 residues. V was clipped by 3 bases and J by 3 bases, with 7 bases between them. The CDR3, as DNA: TGTGCCAGCAGTGAGTTAGGTACAGATACGCAGTATTTT. It yields the protein CASSELGTDTQYF.

This clonotype has at least ten counts. V and J are TRBV30 and TRBJ2-7; D is perhaps TRBD1 (6 bases). V was shortened by 7 bases and J by 3 bases, with 13 bases between the two germline ends. The CDR3 has 12 amino acids. Germline V lookup: CDR1 GTSNPN, CDR2 SVGIG (reference sequence). CDR3 bases: TGTGCCTATACACAGGGAAACTACGAGCAGTACTTC. It encodes CAYTQGNYEQYF.

This clonotype was recorded only once. The chain couples TRBV6-2 or TRBV6-3 to TRBJ2-7; maybe TRBD2 (5 bases). Trimming shortened V by 5 bases and J by 6 bases, and 17 bases separated the two germline ends. The CDR3 sequence is 14 residues long. CDR1 and CDR2 (germline): MNHEY, SVGEGT. In DNA form, the CDR3 reads TGTGCCAGCAGTCTGCGATCGGGGTGGGCCGAGCAGTACTTC. It specifies CASSLRSGWAEQYF.

This clonotype was detected many times. The chain joins TRBV27 to TRBJ1-4; TRBD1 is a possible D gene (5 bases). Germline loops: CDR1 MNHEY, CDR2 SMNVEV (reference sequence). Trimming took off 7 bases at V and 3 bases at J, with 15 bases between the two ends. The CDR3 runs to 15 residues. The CDR3 protein is CASTPRGSPNEKLFF. CDR3 sequence (DNA): TGTGCCAGCACCCCCCGGGGCAGCCCTAATGAAAAACTGTTTTTT.

This clonotype was seen a few times. The chain couples TRBV14 to TRBJ2-2; 8 positions agree with TRBD1. CDR3 size: 21 residues. Germline lookup yields CDR1 SGHDN and CDR2 FVKESK. With 0 bases clipped from V and 0 bases from J, the junction kept 15 bases outside the gene matches. The CDR3 loop reads CASSQDRWFIEDRANTGELFF. The CDR3 DNA sequence: TGTGCCAGCAGCCAAGATCGATGGTTCATTGAGGACAGGGCGAACACCGGGGAGCTGTTTTTT.

The rearrangement joins TRBV7-8 to TRBJ2-5, with 15 bases aligning to TRBD2. This CDR3 comprises 16 residues. V lost 6 bases, J lost 5 bases, and 7 bases stayed unmatched. Per germline, CDR1 SGHVS and CDR2 FQNEAQ. The CDR3 loop is CASSSGLAGGWETQYF. The CDR3 region has the DNA TGTGCCAGCAGTTCGGGACTAGCGGGAGGTTGGGAGACCCAGTACTTC.